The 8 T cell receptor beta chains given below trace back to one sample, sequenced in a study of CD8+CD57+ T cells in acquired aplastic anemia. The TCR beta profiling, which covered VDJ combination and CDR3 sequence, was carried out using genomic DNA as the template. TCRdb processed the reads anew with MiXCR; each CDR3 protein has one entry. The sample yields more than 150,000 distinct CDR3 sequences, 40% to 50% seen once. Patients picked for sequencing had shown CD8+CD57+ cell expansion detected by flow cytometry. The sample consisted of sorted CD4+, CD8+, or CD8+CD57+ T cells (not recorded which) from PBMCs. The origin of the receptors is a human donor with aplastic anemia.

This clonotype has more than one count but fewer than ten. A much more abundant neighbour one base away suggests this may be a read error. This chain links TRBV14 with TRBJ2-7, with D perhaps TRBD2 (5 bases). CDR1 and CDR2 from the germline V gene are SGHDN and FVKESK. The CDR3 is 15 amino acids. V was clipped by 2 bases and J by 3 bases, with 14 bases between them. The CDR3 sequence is CASSQSIASLYEQYF. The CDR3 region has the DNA TGTGCCAGCAGCCAATCTATAGCGAGCCTCTACGAGCAGTACTTC.

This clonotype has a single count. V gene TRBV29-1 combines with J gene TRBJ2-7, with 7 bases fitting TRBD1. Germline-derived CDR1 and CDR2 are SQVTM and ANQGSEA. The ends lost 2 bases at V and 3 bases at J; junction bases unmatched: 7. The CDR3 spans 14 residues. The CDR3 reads CSVESGQSIYEQYF. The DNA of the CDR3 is TGCAGCGTTGAATCGGGACAGTCTATCTACGAGCAGTACTTC.

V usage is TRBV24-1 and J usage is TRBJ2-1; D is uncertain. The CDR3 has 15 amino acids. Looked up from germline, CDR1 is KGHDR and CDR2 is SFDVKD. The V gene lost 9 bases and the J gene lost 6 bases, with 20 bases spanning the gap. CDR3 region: CATGSMAPAGNEQFF. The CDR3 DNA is TGTGCCACCGGATCAATGGCCCCAGCAGGCAATGAGCAGTTCTTC.

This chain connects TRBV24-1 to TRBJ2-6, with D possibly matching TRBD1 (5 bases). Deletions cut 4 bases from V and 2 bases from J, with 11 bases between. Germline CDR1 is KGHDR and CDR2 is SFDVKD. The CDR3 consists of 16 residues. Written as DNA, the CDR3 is TGTGCCACCAGTGACCGATGGACAACTGGGGCCAACGTCCTGACTTTC. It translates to CATSDRWTTGANVLTF.

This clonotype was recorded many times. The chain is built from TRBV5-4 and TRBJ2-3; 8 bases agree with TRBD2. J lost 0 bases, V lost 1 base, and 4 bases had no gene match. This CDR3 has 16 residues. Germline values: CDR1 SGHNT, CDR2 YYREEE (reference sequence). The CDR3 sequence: CASSLLREGSTDTQYF. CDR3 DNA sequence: TGTGCCAGCAGCTTGCTTCGGGAGGGGAGCACAGATACGCAGTATTTT. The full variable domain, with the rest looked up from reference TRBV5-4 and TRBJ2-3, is ETGVTQSPTHLIKTRGQQVTLRCSSQSGHNTVSWYQQALGQGPQFIFQYYREEENGRGNFPPRFSGLQFPNYSSELNVNALELDDSALYLCASSLLREGSTDTQYFGPGTRLTVL.

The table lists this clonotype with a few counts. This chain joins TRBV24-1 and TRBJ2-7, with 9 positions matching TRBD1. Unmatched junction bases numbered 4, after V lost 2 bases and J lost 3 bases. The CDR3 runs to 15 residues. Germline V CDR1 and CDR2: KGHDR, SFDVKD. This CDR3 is CATSDSGDRDYEQYF. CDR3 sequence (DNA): TGTGCCACCAGTGATTCCGGGGACAGGGACTACGAGCAGTACTTC.

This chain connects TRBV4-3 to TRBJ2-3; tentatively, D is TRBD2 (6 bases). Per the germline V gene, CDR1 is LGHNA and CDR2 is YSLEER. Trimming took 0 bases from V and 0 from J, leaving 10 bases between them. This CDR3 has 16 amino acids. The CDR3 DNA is TGCGCCAGCAGCCAAGAGCCTAGCGTTAGCACAGATACGCAGTATTTT. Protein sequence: CASSQEPSVSTDTQYF.

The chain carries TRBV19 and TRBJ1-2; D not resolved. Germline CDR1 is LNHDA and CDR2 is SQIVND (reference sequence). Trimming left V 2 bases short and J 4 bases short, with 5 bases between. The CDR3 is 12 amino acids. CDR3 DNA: TGTGCCAGTAGTATATCCGTCTATGGCTACACCTTC. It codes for CASSISVYGYTF.